This section outlines one T cell receptor beta chain sequence together with its context. The antigen is unknown. The treatment denotes: 10-day PBMC culture with coronavirus spike peptide pools or control peptides (ViraFEST assay). ViraFEST used peptide pools to expand antigen-specific T cells and subsequently sequenced their TCRs. Germline V gives CDR1 DFQATT, CDR2 SNEGSKA (reference sequence). The CDR3 has 15 residues. Trimming took 4 bases from V and 4 from J, leaving 14 bases between them. This entry is derived from a study of vaccination and CD4 T cells after COVID-19. Study-level background: A CEFX pool, an HIV-1 Nef pool, or else no peptide went into the control cultures.

At the Johns Hopkins FTIC core, DNA taken from cultured CD4+ T cells was sequenced by way of the Oncomine TCR Beta short-read assay. In TCRdb, the PCR reads were re-called with MiXCR into one record per CDR3 protein. The repertoire holds 20,000 to 25,000 distinct CDR3 sequences, with about half as singletons. Findings and limits, study-wide: Researchers report that 304 of 307 vaccine-specific clones in convalescent patients proved spike mono-reactive.

This TCR derives from a human donor who had recovered from COVID-19. Sequencing was done on a sample of CD4+ T cells from blood, cultured in vitro. V usage is TRBV20-1 and J usage is TRBJ2-6; no reliable D call. The CDR3 sequence: CSAKKVGNGANVLTF. The CDR3, as DNA: TGCAGTGCTAAAAAGGTGGGGAACGGGGCCAACGTCCTGACTTTC.